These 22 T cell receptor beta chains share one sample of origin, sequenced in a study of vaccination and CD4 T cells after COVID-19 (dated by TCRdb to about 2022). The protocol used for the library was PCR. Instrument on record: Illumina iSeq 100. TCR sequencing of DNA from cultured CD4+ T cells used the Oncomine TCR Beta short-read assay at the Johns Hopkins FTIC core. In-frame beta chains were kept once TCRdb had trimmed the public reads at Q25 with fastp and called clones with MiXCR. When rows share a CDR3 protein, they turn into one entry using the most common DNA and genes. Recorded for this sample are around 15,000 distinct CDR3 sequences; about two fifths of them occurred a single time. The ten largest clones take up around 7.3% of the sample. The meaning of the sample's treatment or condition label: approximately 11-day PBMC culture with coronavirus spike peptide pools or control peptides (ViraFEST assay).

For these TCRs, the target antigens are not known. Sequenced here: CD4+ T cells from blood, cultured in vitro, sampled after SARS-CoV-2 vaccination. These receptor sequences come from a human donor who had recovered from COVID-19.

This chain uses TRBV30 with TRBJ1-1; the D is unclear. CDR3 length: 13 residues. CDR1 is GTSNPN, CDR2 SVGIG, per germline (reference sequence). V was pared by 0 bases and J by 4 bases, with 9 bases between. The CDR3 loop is CAWSVQITTEAFF. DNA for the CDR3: TGTGCCTGGAGTGTGCAGATAACCACTGAAGCTTTCTTT.

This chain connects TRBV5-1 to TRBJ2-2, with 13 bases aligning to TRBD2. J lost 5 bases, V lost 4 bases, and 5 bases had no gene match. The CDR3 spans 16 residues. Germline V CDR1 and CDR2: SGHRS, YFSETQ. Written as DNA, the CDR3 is TGCGCCAGCAGCAGACTAGCGGGAGGTCTAACCGGGGAGCTGTTTTTT. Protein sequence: CASSRLAGGLTGELFF.

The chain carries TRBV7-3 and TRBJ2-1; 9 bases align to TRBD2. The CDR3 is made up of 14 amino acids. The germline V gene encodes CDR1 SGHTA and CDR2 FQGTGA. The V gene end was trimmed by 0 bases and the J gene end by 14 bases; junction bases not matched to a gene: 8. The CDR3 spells CASSLTKTGTSKFF. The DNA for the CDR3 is TGTGCCAGCAGCTTAACGAAGACCGGGACTAGCAAGTTCTTC.

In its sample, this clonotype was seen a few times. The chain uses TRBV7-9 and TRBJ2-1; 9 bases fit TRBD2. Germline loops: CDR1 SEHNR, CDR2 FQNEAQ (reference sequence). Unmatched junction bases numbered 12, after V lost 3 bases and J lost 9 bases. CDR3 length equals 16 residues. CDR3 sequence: CASSLVAGAVGSEQFF. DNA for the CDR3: TGTGCCAGCAGCTTGGTAGCGGGAGCAGTAGGGAGTGAGCAGTTCTTC.

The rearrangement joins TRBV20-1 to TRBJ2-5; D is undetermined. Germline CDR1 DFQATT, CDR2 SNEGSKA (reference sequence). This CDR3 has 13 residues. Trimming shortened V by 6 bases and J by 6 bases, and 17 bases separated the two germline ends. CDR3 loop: CSAPETIRKTQYF. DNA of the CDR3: TGCAGTGCGCCAGAGACAATTAGGAAGACCCAGTACTTC.

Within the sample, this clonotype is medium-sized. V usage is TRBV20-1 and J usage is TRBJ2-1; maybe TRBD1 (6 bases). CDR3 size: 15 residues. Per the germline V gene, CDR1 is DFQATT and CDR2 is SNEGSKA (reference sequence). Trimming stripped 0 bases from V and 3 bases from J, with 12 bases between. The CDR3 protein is CSARDPGQNYNEQFF. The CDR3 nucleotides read TGCAGTGCTAGAGATCCCGGACAGAACTACAATGAGCAGTTCTTC.

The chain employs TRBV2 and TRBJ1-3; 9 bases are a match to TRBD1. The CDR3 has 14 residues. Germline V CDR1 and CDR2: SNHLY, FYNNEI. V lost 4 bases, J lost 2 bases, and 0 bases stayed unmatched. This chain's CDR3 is CASSGDRAGNTIYF. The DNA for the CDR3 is TGTGCCAGCAGTGGGGACAGGGCTGGAAACACCATATATTTT. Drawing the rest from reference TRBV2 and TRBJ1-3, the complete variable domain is EPEVTQTPSHQVTQMGQEVILRCVPISNHLYFYWYRQILGQKVEFLVSFYNNEISEKSEIFDDQFSVERPDGSNFTLKIRSTKLEDSAMYFCASSGDRAGNTIYFGEGSWLTVV.

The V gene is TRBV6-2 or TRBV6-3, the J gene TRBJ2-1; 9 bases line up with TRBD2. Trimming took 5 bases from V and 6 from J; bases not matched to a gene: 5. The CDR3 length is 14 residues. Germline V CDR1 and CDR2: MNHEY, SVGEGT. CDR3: CASSRAGGVNEQFF. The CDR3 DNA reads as TGTGCCAGCAGTCGAGCGGGAGGTGTCAATGAGCAGTTCTTC.

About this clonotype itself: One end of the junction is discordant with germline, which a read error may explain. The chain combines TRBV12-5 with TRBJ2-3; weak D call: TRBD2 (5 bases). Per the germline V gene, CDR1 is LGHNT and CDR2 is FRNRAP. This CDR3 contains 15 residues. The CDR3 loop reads CASGLGEFSTDTQYF. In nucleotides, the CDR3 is TGTGCTAGTGGCCTTGGGGAGTTTAGCACGGATACGCAGTATTTT.

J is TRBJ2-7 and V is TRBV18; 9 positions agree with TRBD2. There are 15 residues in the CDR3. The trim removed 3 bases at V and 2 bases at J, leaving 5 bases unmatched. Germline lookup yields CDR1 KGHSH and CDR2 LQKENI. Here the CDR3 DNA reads TGTGCCAGCTCACCTACGCGGGAGGGCCCCTACGAGCAGTACTTC. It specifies CASSPTREGPYEQYF.

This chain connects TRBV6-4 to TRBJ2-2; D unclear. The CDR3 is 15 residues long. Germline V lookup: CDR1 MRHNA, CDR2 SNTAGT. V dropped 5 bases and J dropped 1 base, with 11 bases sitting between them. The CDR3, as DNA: TGTGCCAGCAGTCCACACCCAGAGAACACCGGGGAGCTGTTTTTT. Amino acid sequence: CASSPHPENTGELFF.

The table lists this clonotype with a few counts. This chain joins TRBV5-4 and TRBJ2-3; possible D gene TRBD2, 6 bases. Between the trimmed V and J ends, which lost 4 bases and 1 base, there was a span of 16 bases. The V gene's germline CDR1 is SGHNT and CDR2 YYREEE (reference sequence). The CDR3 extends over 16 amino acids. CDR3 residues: CASSLGSQRGTDTQYF. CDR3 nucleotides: TGTGCCAGCAGCCTAGGGTCCCAGCGGGGCACAGATACGCAGTATTTT.

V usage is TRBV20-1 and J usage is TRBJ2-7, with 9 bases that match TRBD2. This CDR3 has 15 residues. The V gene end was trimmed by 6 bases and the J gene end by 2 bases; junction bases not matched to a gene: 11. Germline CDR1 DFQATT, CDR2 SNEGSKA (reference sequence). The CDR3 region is CSAMGSGGNAYEQYF. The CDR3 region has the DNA TGCAGTGCCATGGGAAGCGGGGGGAACGCCTACGAGCAGTACTTC.

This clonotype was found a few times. CDR3 sequence reads: CATKGDRDTEAFF. DNA for the CDR3: TGTGCCACCAAAGGGGACAGGGACACTGAAGCTTTCTTT. The rearrangement links TRBV24-1 to TRBJ1-1, with TRBD1 matching over 9 bases. The CDR3 loop spans 13 amino acids. V dropped 8 bases and J dropped 3; count of bases not matched to a gene: 3. Germline loops: CDR1 KGHDR, CDR2 SFDVKD.

DNA of the CDR3: TGTGCCAGCAGCCAGGCAAACTATGGCTACACCTTC. Protein sequence: CASSQANYGYTF. The V and J genes are TRBV12-3 or TRBV12-4 and TRBJ1-2; D remains unclear. This CDR3 is built from 12 residues. The V gene lost 6 bases and the J gene lost 2 bases, with 7 bases spanning the gap.

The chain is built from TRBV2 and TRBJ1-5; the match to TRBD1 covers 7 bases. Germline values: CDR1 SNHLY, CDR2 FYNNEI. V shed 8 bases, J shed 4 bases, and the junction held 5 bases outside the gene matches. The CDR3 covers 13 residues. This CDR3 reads CASGGTANQPQHF. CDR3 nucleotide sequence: TGTGCCAGCGGGGGGACAGCTAATCAGCCCCAGCATTTT.

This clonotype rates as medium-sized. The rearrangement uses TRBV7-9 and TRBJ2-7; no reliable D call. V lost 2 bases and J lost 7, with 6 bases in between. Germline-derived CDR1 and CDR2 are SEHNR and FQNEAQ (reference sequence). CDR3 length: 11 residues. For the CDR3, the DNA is TGTGCCAGCAGCTTACTCACTGAGCAGTACTTC. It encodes CASSLLTEQYF. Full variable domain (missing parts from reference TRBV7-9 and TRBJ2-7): DTGVSQNPRHKITKRGQNVTFRCDPISEHNRLYWYRQTLGQGPEFLTYFQNEAQLEKSRLLSDRFSAERPKGSFSTLEIQRTEQGDSAMYLCASSLLTEQYFGPGTRLTVT.

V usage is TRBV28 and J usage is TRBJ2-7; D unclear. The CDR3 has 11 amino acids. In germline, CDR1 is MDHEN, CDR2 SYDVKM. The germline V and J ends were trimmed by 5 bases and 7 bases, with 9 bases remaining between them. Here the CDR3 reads CASSARPEQYF. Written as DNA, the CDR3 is TGTGCCAGCAGTGCTAGGCCGGAGCAGTACTTC. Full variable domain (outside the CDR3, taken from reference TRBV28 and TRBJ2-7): DVKVTQSSRYLVKRTGEKVFLECVQDMDHENMFWYRQDPGLGLRLIYFSYDVKMKEKGDIPEGYSVSREKKERFSLILESASTNQTSMYLCASSARPEQYFGPGTRLTVT.

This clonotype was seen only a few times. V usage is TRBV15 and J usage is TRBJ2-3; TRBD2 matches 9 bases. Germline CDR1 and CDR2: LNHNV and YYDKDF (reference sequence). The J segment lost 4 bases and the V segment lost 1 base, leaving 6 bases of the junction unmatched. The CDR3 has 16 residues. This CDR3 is CATSRAAGGGADTQYF. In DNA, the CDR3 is TGTGCCACCAGCAGAGCGGCGGGAGGGGGGGCAGATACGCAGTATTTT. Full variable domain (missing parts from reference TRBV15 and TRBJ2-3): DAMVIQNPRYQVTQFGKPVTLSCSQTLNHNVMYWYQQKSSQAPKLLFHYYDKDFNNEADTPDNFQSRRPNTSFCFLDIRSPGLGDTAMYLCATSRAAGGGADTQYFGPGTRLTVL.

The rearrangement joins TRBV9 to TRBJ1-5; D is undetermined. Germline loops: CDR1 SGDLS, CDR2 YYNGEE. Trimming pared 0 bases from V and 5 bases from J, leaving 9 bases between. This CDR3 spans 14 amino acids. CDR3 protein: CASSVDSGDQPQHF. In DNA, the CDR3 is TGTGCCAGCAGCGTAGACTCCGGAGATCAGCCCCAGCATTTT. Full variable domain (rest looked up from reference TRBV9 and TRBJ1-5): DSGVTQTPKHLITATGQRVTLRCSPRSGDLSVYWYQQSLDQGLQFLIQYYNGEERAKGNILERFSAQQFPDLHSELNLSSLELGDSALYFCASSVDSGDQPQHFGDGTRLSIL.

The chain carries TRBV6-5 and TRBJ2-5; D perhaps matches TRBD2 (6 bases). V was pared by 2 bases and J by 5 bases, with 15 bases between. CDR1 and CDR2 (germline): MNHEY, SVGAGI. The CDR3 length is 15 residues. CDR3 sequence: CASSYQLATRETQYF. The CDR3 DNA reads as TGTGCCAGCAGTTACCAGCTAGCGACGCGGGAGACCCAGTACTTC.

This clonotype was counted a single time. The CDR3 DNA reads as TGTGCCATCACGGACGAGGGTAAAATGAGTGAGCAGTTCTTC. As protein: CAITDEGKMSEQFF. The chain couples TRBV10-3 to TRBJ2-1; TRBD2 might be the D (5 bases). This CDR3 has 14 residues. The V end was cut by 7 bases, the J end by 9 bases, with 19 bases between. The germline V gene has CDR1 ENHRY and CDR2 SYGVKD.